Presented here are 8 T cell receptor beta chains from one specimen sequenced in a study of response to subunit inactivated influenza vaccine. One entry per CDR3 protein, called by TCRdb with MiXCR from the RT-PCR reads. Of fewer than 650,000 distinct CDR3 sequences detected, about an eighth appear once; the ten largest clones hold around 13%. Sequenced material: PBMCs from blood, taken about 40 days after vaccination. The receptors were sampled from a man over 45 who received an inactivated influenza vaccine.

This clonotype was recorded a few times. V is TRBV5-1 and J is TRBJ2-3; TRBD1 matches at 7 bases. The CDR3 runs to 14 residues. Losses at the gene ends were 6 bases for V and 2 bases for J; bases not matched to a gene: 6. Germline V gene data show CDR1 as SGHRS and CDR2 as YFSETQ. CDR3 sequence reads: CASNYRGTTDTQYF. The DNA of the CDR3 is TGCGCCAGCAACTACAGGGGCACCACAGATACGCAGTATTTT.

This clonotype was picked up many times. The rearrangement joins TRBV7-9 to TRBJ2-1; D is undetermined. Trimming removed 5 bases from V and 0 bases from J, with 11 bases in between. Germline-derived CDR1 and CDR2 are SEHNR and FQNEAQ (reference sequence). The length of the CDR3 is 15 residues. This CDR3 is CASSPMMSSYNEQFF. DNA for the CDR3: TGTGCCAGCAGCCCTATGATGAGCTCCTACAATGAGCAGTTCTTC.

The sample holds a few counts of this clonotype. The rearrangement joins TRBV5-6 to TRBJ2-7, with TRBD1 matching over 9 bases. V lost 4 bases and J lost 2; bases outside the gene matches: 7. The CDR3 has 15 residues. Germline V gene lookup returns CDR1 SGHDT and CDR2 YYEEEE. In nucleotides, the CDR3 is TGTGCCAGCAGCGGCGGGACAGGGAACCCCTACGAGCAGTACTTC. Translation gives CASSGGTGNPYEQYF.

The chain employs TRBV29-1 and TRBJ2-7; TRBD1 or TRBD2 may be the D gene (5 bases each). CDR3 length: 13 residues. Germline V gene data show CDR1 as SQVTM and CDR2 as ANQGSEA. Trimming took off 7 bases at V and 6 bases at J, with 19 bases between the two ends. CDR3 nucleotide sequence: TGCAGCGGATCTAGTGGGACCCTGGGCGAGCAGTACTTC. This gives the protein CSGSSGTLGEQYF.

Only one count was recorded for this clonotype. V and J are TRBV7-2 and TRBJ1-4; D possibly corresponds to TRBD1 (6 bases). V gave up 5 bases and J gave up 13 bases, with 17 bases separating them. This CDR3 spans 13 amino acids. CDR1 SGHTA and CDR2 FQGNSA come from the germline V gene. The CDR3 bases are TGTGCCAGCAGCCTACACAGAGGGGACACACTGTTTTTT. Translating gives CASSLHRGDTLFF.

This clonotype was seen more than once but under ten times. This chain connects TRBV5-1 to TRBJ2-5; a weak D match, TRBD2 (5 bases). This CDR3 is 13 amino acids long. V was cut by 7 bases and J by 5 bases, with 15 bases left in between. Germline assignment: CDR1 SGHRS and CDR2 YFSETQ. CDR3 DNA sequence: TGCGCCAGCGGGTCAACGTCGGGGGAGACCCAGTACTTC. It is translated as CASGSTSGETQYF.

This clonotype was detected only a few times. The V and J genes are TRBV7-9 and TRBJ2-6, with 9 bases matching TRBD1. J gave up 0 bases and V 6 bases, and 6 bases lay outside the gene matches. The CDR3 is made up of 17 amino acids. The germline gives CDR1 SEHNR, CDR2 FQNEAQ (reference sequence). The CDR3 region is CASRMDRGSSGANVLTF. The CDR3 bases are TGTGCCAGCAGGATGGACAGGGGAAGCTCTGGGGCCAACGTCCTGACTTTC.

CDR3 in amino acids: CASKPGIIGGELFF. The DNA of the CDR3 is TGTGCCAGCAAACCAGGGATCATCGGCGGGGAGCTGTTTTTT. The chain links TRBV6-2 or TRBV6-3 to TRBJ2-2; possible D gene TRBD1, 5 bases. CDR3 length equals 14 residues. The V end lost 7 bases, the J end lost 7 bases, and 16 bases lay between the germline ends. Germline lookup yields CDR1 MNHEY and CDR2 SVGEGT.